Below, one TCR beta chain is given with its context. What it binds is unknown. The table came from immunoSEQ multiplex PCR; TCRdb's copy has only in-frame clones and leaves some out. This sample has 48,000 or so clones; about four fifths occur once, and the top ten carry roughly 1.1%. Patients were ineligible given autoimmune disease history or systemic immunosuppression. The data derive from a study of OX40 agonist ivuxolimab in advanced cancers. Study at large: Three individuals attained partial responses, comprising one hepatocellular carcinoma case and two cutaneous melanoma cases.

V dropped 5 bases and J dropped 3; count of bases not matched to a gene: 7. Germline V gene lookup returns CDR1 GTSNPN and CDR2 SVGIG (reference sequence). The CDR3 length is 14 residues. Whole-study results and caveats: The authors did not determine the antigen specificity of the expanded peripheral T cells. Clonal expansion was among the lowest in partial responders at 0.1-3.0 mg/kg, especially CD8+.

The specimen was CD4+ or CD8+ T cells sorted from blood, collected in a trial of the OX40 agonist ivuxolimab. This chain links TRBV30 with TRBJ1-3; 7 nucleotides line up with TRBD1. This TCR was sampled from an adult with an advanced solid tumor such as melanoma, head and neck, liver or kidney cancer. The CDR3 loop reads CAWGQAFFGNTIYF. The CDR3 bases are TGTGCCTGGGGACAGGCATTCTTTGGAAACACCATATATTTT. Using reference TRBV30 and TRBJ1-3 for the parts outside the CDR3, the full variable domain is SQTIHQWPATLVQPVGSPLSLECTVEGTSNPNLYWYRQAAGRGLQLLFYSVGIGQISSEVPQNLSASRPQDRQFILSSKKLLLSDSGFYLCAWGQAFFGNTIYFGEGSWLTVV.